The 18 T cell receptor beta chains presented below share a single source sample, sequenced in a study of cytomegalovirus exposure and HLA in healthy donors. Both 60 Vbeta primers and 13 Jbeta primers went into the PCR. The data were produced by immunoSEQ multiplex PCR, yet TCRdb's version contains in-frame clones alone and is incomplete. The sample lists under 300,000 clones; roughly 89% were seen once. Sequenced sample: PBMCs. The source is a man aged 35-49 years in good health and CMV-seropositive.

This rearrangement joins TRBV28 to TRBJ2-7; D is uncertain. Trimming took 4 bases from V and 2 from J, leaving 9 bases between them. The CDR3 runs to 13 residues. Germline V gene data show CDR1 as MDHEN and CDR2 as SYDVKM. CDR3 sequence: CASSSLQTYEQYF. For the CDR3, the DNA is TGTGCCAGCAGTTCTTTGCAGACCTACGAGCAGTACTTC.

V is TRBV19 and J is TRBJ1-4, with D maybe TRBD1 (6 bases). The germline V and J ends were trimmed by 0 bases and 2 bases, with 7 bases remaining between them. The CDR3 contains 15 residues. Looked up from germline, CDR1 is LNHDA and CDR2 is SQIVND (reference sequence). The CDR3 nucleotides are TGTGCCAGTAGTATAGATGGACAGACTAATGAAAAACTGTTTTTT. This codes for CASSIDGQTNEKLFF.

This clone was counted a few times. The rearrangement joins TRBV6-6 to TRBJ1-2; maybe TRBD1 (6 bases). This CDR3 comprises 13 residues. The germline V gene encodes CDR1 MNHNY and CDR2 SVGAGI (reference sequence). V lost 6 bases and J 5 bases, leaving 13 bases between the germline ends. The CDR3: CASRVQGRYGYTF. Here the CDR3 DNA reads TGTGCCAGCAGAGTACAGGGTCGGTATGGCTACACCTTC.

V gene TRBV27 combines with J gene TRBJ2-7, with TRBD1 identical over 10 bases. CDR1 MNHEY and CDR2 SMNVEV come from the germline V gene (reference sequence). V was clipped by 4 bases and J by 5 bases; unmatched bases: 11. The CDR3 is made up of 16 amino acids. CDR3 DNA sequence: TGTGCCAGCAGTTCCTCCGGGACAGGGGACAGAAACGAGCAGTACTTC. It yields the protein CASSSSGTGDRNEQYF.

V and J are TRBV7-2 and TRBJ2-2; D is possibly TRBD2 (6 bases). Germline V CDR1 and CDR2: SGHTA, FQGNSA. Trimming removed 1 base at V and 7 bases at J, with 13 bases between. The CDR3 is made up of 15 amino acids. The CDR3: CASSLVRRRGGELFF. CDR3 DNA sequence: TGTGCCAGCAGCTTAGTGAGGCGGCGGGGCGGGGAGCTGTTTTTT.

This chain connects TRBV6-6 to TRBJ1-4; 11 bases line up with TRBD1. J lost 7 bases, V lost 2 bases, and 3 bases had no gene match. Germline-derived CDR1 and CDR2 are MNHNY and SVGAGI (reference sequence). The CDR3 sequence is 15 residues long. The CDR3 loop is CASSYRGTGGEKLFF. The CDR3 DNA reads as TGTGCCAGCAGTTACCGTGGGACAGGGGGTGAAAAACTGTTTTTT.

This chain connects TRBV11-2 to TRBJ1-1; TRBD1 might be the D (5 bases). This CDR3 is 13 amino acids long. Per germline, CDR1 SGHAT and CDR2 FQNNGV. V lost 4 bases, J lost 3 bases, and 9 bases lay in between. CDR3 nucleotides: TGTGCCAGCAGCTGGGGGGGGTACACTGAAGCTTTCTTT. Translating gives CASSWGGYTEAFF.

The rearrangement links TRBV6-5 to TRBJ1-3; maybe TRBD1 (6 bases). CDR3 length: 14 amino acids. V lost 5 bases and J 2 bases, leaving 10 bases between the germline ends. The germline V gene encodes CDR1 MNHEY and CDR2 SVGAGI. CDR3 region: CASSRGGPGNTIYF. The CDR3 bases are TGTGCCAGCAGTCGAGGGGGTCCTGGAAACACCATATATTTT.

The CDR3 DNA reads as TGTGCCAGCAACCACGGGACAGGGGGGTATGGCTACACCTTC. Translating gives CASNHGTGGYGYTF. The chain recombines TRBV2 with TRBJ1-2; 11 bases align to TRBD1. J was trimmed by 5 bases and V by 7 bases; bases with no gene match: 6. This CDR3 is 14 amino acids long. CDR1 is SNHLY, CDR2 FYNNEI, per germline.

This clone was observed a single time. The chain joins TRBV15 to TRBJ2-1; the D is unclear. Looked up from germline, CDR1 is LNHNV and CDR2 is YYDKDF (reference sequence). Trimming removed 7 bases from V and 0 bases from J, with 13 bases in between. This CDR3 is 15 amino acids long. The CDR3 here is CATTKSRYSYNEQFF. The CDR3 region has the DNA TGTGCCACCACCAAGAGCAGGTACTCCTACAATGAGCAGTTCTTC.

The chain joins TRBV6-5 to TRBJ1-2; TRBD1 matches at 9 bases. Trimming took 7 bases from V and 3 from J; bases not matched to a gene: 6. Germline values: CDR1 MNHEY, CDR2 SVGAGI. The CDR3 covers 14 residues. The CDR3 sequence is CASKTWDRDYGYTF. CDR3 in DNA: TGTGCCAGCAAGACTTGGGACAGGGACTATGGCTACACCTTC.

Comments on this clone: The junction shows a germline mismatch at one end, possibly a read error. For the CDR3, the DNA is TGTGCCAGCAGCTATTCCGGGACTAACTACGATGAGCAGTTCTTC. Residues: CASSYSGTNYDEQFF. The V call is TRBV11-2, the J call TRBJ2-1; 7 bases agree with TRBD2. The CDR3 totals 15 residues. CDR1 SGHAT and CDR2 FQNNGV come from the germline V gene.

The genes are TRBV28 and TRBJ2-7; D perhaps matches TRBD2 (7 bases). V lost 2 bases, J lost 3 bases, and 20 bases lay in between. In germline, CDR1 is MDHEN, CDR2 SYDVKM. The CDR3 has 17 residues. DNA for the CDR3: TGTGCCAGCAGTTTAGGTGGGGGGGGCCGGTTATTCTACGAGCAGTACTTC. This codes for CASSLGGGGRLFYEQYF. Based on the CDR3 plus reference TRBV28 and TRBJ2-7, the full variable domain is DVKVTQSSRYLVKRTGEKVFLECVQDMDHENMFWYRQDPGLGLRLIYFSYDVKMKEKGDIPEGYSVSREKKERFSLILESASTNQTSMYLCASSLGGGGRLFYEQYFGPGTRLTVT.

The chain carries TRBV5-1 and TRBJ2-7; D remains ambiguous. V lost 2 bases and J 2 bases, leaving 11 bases between the germline ends. The CDR3 is 14 amino acids. Germline V CDR1 and CDR2: SGHRS, YFSETQ. The CDR3 DNA reads TGCGCCAGCAGCTTCGCAGGAATTGCCTACGAGCAGTACTTC. As protein: CASSFAGIAYEQYF.

This sequence joins TRBV4-3 and TRBJ1-4; 7 bases match TRBD1. Trimming at V came to 3 bases and at J to 1 base, leaving 5 bases not matched to a gene. Germline CDR1 is LGHNA and CDR2 is YSLEER. The CDR3 is 16 amino acids. CDR3: CASSQADRETNEKLFF. In DNA, the CDR3 is TGCGCCAGCAGCCAGGCTGACAGGGAAACTAATGAAAAACTGTTTTTT.

This chain uses TRBV29-1 with TRBJ1-2; the match to TRBD1 covers 10 bases. The CDR3 length is 15 residues. The V segment lost 8 bases and the J segment 0 bases; nucleotides outside the gene matches: 9. In germline, CDR1 is SQVTM, CDR2 ANQGSEA. CDR3 sequence: CSSRDRGLTNYGYTF. Written as DNA, the CDR3 is TGCAGCTCAAGAGACAGGGGGCTGACTAACTATGGCTACACCTTC.

For the CDR3, the DNA is TGCAGCGTTGAAGATGATTGGGGGCGAATGTCTGAAGCTTTCTTT. It codes for CSVEDDWGRMSEAFF. The chain joins TRBV29-1 to TRBJ1-1, with D maybe TRBD1 (6 bases). In germline, CDR1 is SQVTM, CDR2 ANQGSEA. CDR3 size: 15 residues. Deletions cut 0 bases from V and 6 bases from J, with 17 bases between.

This chain uses TRBV4-1 with TRBJ2-5; 10 positions agree with TRBD1. V was pared by 4 bases and J by 4 bases, with 9 bases of the junction left unmatched. Germline loops: CDR1 MGHRA, CDR2 YSYEKL. This CDR3 has 16 amino acids. DNA of the CDR3: TGCGCCAGCAGCCTCCCGGACAGGGGGTATGGAGAGACCCAGTACTTC. It is translated as CASSLPDRGYGETQYF.